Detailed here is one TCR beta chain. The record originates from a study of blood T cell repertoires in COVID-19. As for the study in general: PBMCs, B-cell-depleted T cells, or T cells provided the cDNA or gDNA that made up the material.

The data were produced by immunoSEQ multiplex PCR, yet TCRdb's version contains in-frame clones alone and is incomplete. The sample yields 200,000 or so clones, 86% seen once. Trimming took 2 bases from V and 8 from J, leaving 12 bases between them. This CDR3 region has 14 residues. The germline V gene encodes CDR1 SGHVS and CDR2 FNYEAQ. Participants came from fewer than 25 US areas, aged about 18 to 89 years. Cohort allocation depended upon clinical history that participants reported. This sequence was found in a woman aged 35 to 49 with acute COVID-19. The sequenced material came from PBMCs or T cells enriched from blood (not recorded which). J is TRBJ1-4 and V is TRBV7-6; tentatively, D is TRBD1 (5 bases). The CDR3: CASSLFREGEKLFF. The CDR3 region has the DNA TGTGCCAGCAGCTTATTTAGGGAGGGGGAAAAACTGTTTTTT.